One and the same sample provided the 18 T cell receptor beta chains below, sequenced in a study of blood T cell repertoires in COVID-19. The repertoire was sequenced with immunoSEQ multiplex PCR; TCRdb's copy has only in-frame clones and lacks some. Of 100,000 to 150,000 clones in the sample, 70% to 90% were seen once. The sequencing input was peripheral blood. The origin of the receptors is a woman between 55 and 75 years old with acute or convalescent COVID-19.

The chain is built from TRBV25-1 and TRBJ2-2, with D possibly TRBD2 on 6 matching bases. The CDR3 totals 14 residues. The germline gives CDR1 MGHDK, CDR2 SYGVNS. V gave up 5 bases and J gave up 1 base, with 8 bases separating them. The CDR3 sequence: CASSTGGNTGELFF. In nucleotides, the CDR3 is TGTGCCAGCAGTACCGGGGGGAACACCGGGGAGCTGTTTTTT.

This clone was detected only once. The V and J genes are TRBV6-5 and TRBJ2-1; TRBD1 aligns across 10 bases. Germline V lookup: CDR1 MNHEY, CDR2 SVGAGI. The V segment lost 0 bases and the J segment 9 bases; nucleotides outside the gene matches: 8. The CDR3 runs 16 residues. In DNA form, the CDR3 reads TGTGCCAGCAGTTACTCAGTCCCCGGGACAGGGGTTGAGCAGTTCTTC. It encodes CASSYSVPGTGVEQFF.

The rearrangement joins TRBV24-1 to TRBJ1-1, with 7 positions matching TRBD1. The CDR3 length is 15 residues. The J segment lost 1 base and the V segment lost 5 bases, leaving 6 bases of the junction unmatched. CDR1 KGHDR and CDR2 SFDVKD come from the germline V gene. The CDR3 DNA follows: TGTGCCACCAGTGGGACCGGGACAGCGAACACTGAAGCTTTCTTT. It is translated as CATSGTGTANTEAFF.

The chain links TRBV6-6 to TRBJ2-3; perhaps TRBD2 as D (5 bases). The CDR3 covers 11 residues. CDR1 is MNHNY and CDR2 is SVGAGI in the germline V gene (reference sequence). Trimming pared 5 bases from V and 5 bases from J, leaving 5 bases between. CDR3 region: CASSSGDTQYF. CDR3 DNA: TGTGCCAGCAGTAGCGGAGATACGCAGTATTTT.

This clone has just one count. The chain carries TRBV28 and TRBJ1-2; D unresolved. CDR1 MDHEN and CDR2 SYDVKM come from the germline V gene. The CDR3 sequence is 15 residues long. Trimming stripped 1 base from V and 1 base from J, with 10 bases between. CDR3: CASSLSFRGNYGYTF. The CDR3, as DNA: TGTGCCAGCAGTTTATCCTTTCGGGGTAACTATGGCTACACCTTC.

The gene calls are TRBV25-1 and TRBJ2-4, with 7 bases identical to TRBD2. The junction had 2 bases not matched to a gene; V was cut back by 7 bases and J by 5 bases. CDR1 MGHDK and CDR2 SYGVNS come from the germline V gene. The CDR3 loop spans 12 amino acids. CDR3 in DNA: TGTGCCAGCATGGCGGGGGAAAACATTCAGTACTTC. This translates into CASMAGENIQYF.

This rearrangement joins TRBV7-8 to TRBJ2-3; TRBD1 is a possible D gene (6 bases). With 5 bases removed from V and 4 bases from J, the gap between germline ends came to 16 bases. This CDR3 contains 15 residues. Germline-derived CDR1 and CDR2 are SGHVS and FQNEAQ. The CDR3 coding sequence is TGTGCCAGCAGCCCAGACAGGCCGCTCTCAGATACGCAGTATTTT. Translation gives CASSPDRPLSDTQYF. The complete variable domain, with remaining parts taken from reference TRBV7-8 and TRBJ2-3, reads GAGVSQSPRYKVAKRGQDVALRCDPISGHVSLFWYQQALGQGPEFLTYFQNEAQLDKSGLPSDRFFAERPEGSVSTLKIQRTQQEDSAVYLCASSPDRPLSDTQYFGPGTRLTVL.

This chain links TRBV29-1 with TRBJ1-3, with a possible D match to TRBD1 (5 bases). Germline CDR1 and CDR2: SQVTM and ANQGSEA. The CDR3 length is 14 residues. V was cut by 4 bases and J by 0 bases, with 10 bases left in between. The CDR3 reads CSVGGGFSGNTIYF. The CDR3 DNA reads TGCAGCGTTGGCGGGGGATTCTCTGGAAACACCATATATTTT.

This clone was observed once. This rearrangement joins TRBV2 to TRBJ1-6; the D gene is possibly TRBD1 (6 bases). The CDR3 spans 13 residues. V was shortened by 5 bases and J by 10 bases, with 12 bases between the two germline ends. Germline CDR1 and CDR2: SNHLY and FYNNEI. The CDR3 nucleotides are TGTGCCAGCAGTACAGGGACGGGGTCACCCCTCCACTTT. Amino acids: CASSTGTGSPLHF.

This chain connects TRBV12-3 or TRBV12-4 to TRBJ1-1, with D possibly being TRBD1 (6 bases). The ends were cut back, 7 bases at V and 3 bases at J, with 12 bases in the middle. This CDR3 comprises 13 residues. The CDR3 DNA is TGTGCCAGCACGGTGAACAGGGACACTGAAGCTTTCTTT. It encodes CASTVNRDTEAFF.

V gene TRBV28 combines with J gene TRBJ2-3, with 7 bases lining up with TRBD2. Trimming took 5 bases from V and 4 from J; bases not matched to a gene: 9. The CDR3 spans 15 residues. Germline V gene data show CDR1 as MDHEN and CDR2 as SYDVKM. In nucleotides, the CDR3 is TGTGCCAGCAGTCAACCGGGACTACAATCAGATACGCAGTATTTT. This gives the protein CASSQPGLQSDTQYF.

The chain is built from TRBV4-1 and TRBJ2-3; 13 bases are a match to TRBD2. V trimming: 1 base; J trimming: 2 bases; junction bases outside the gene matches: 15. Germline loops: CDR1 MGHRA, CDR2 YSYEKL. The length of the CDR3 is 21 residues. CDR3 loop: CASSQAPTSGRALINTDTQYF. The CDR3 nucleotides are TGCGCCAGCAGCCAAGCTCCAACTAGCGGGAGGGCCCTCATCAACACAGATACGCAGTATTTT.

The chain is built from TRBV21-1 and TRBJ2-7; the table names TRBD2, a call not compared with the DNA. TRBV21-1 is tagged as a pseudogene. The CDR3 runs 15 residues. CDR3 sequence: CASSSILAGAYEQYV. CDR3 DNA: TGTGCCAGCAGCAGTATACTAGCGGGAGCCTACGAGCAGTACGTC.

This chain connects TRBV25-1 to TRBJ2-1; 13 bases fit TRBD2. This CDR3 comprises 18 residues. From germline, CDR1 is MGHDK and CDR2 SYGVNS. Losses at the gene ends were 6 bases for V and 4 bases for J; bases not matched to a gene: 12. Here the CDR3 DNA reads TGTGCCAGCAGAAGCACTAGCGGGAGGGCCGGGTTTTACAATGAGCAGTTCTTC. It codes for CASRSTSGRAGFYNEQFF.

The rearrangement uses TRBV27 and TRBJ2-7; D might be TRBD2 (5 bases). Per germline, CDR1 MNHEY and CDR2 SMNVEV (reference sequence). Trimming removed 5 bases at V and 3 bases at J, with 11 bases between. CDR3 length equals 13 residues. The CDR3 sequence is CASSAFRDYEQYF. CDR3 bases: TGTGCCAGCAGTGCCTTCCGGGACTACGAGCAGTACTTC.

This rearrangement joins TRBV7-2 to TRBJ2-1, with TRBD2 matching over 10 bases. The germline V gene encodes CDR1 SGHTA and CDR2 FQGNSA. V gave up 7 bases and J gave up 6 bases; unmatched junction bases: 9. The CDR3 has 15 amino acids. CDR3 sequence reads: CASTQSGRAFNEQFF. The CDR3 coding sequence is TGTGCCAGCACCCAGAGCGGGAGGGCTTTCAATGAGCAGTTCTTC.

The rearrangement uses TRBV19 and TRBJ1-3; TRBD1 is a possible D gene (5 bases). The CDR3 loop spans 17 amino acids. Trimming took 7 bases from V and 4 from J, leaving 23 bases between them. Looked up from germline, CDR1 is LNHDA and CDR2 is SQIVND (reference sequence). This CDR3 reads CASTPRGGVSTGNTIYF. In DNA, the CDR3 is TGTGCCAGTACTCCCCGAGGAGGGGTGAGTACCGGAAACACCATATATTTT.

This clone was seen only once. The chain recombines TRBV3-1 (or the pseudogene TRBV3-2) with TRBJ1-2; the D gene is possibly TRBD1 (6 bases). Germline loops: CDR1 LGHDT, CDR2 YNNKEL (reference sequence). Trimming pared 1 base from V and 1 base from J, leaving 7 bases between. CDR3 length equals 14 residues. The DNA of the CDR3 is TGTGCCAGCAGCCAAGGAGGGGGTAACTATGGCTACACCTTC. Translated: CASSQGGGNYGYTF.